This paragraph covers one TCR beta chain sequence. Its antigen is currently unknown. TCRdb reprocessed the reads via MiXCR and lists one record per CDR3 protein. The sample has 370,000 or so distinct CDR3 sequences, about a third seen once; the top ten hold roughly 14%. This sample stems from a study of T cell repertoires in cytomegalovirus infection. Study results and limitations: HLA-C-restricted CMV-specific TCR beta clonotypes prevailed in the ex vivo response.

This CDR3 comprises 14 residues. V was shortened by 5 bases and J by 4 bases, with 17 bases between the two germline ends. Germline V gene sequence: CDR1 DFQATT, CDR2 SNEGSKA (reference sequence). This chain links TRBV20-1 with TRBJ1-2; tentative D call: TRBD1 (6 bases). The receptor was derived from a human donor in good health (CMV status not recorded). Some clones in this sample may be carry-over from other donors' samples. The starting material was cultured PBMCs, obtained from culture after CMV antigen stimulation. CDR3 in amino acids: CSARPGGRSYGYTF. CDR3 DNA: TGCAGTGCTCGACCGGGGGGGCGAAGCTATGGCTACACCTTC.